The 9 T cell receptor beta chains presented below share a single source sample, sequenced in a study of T cell repertoires and HLA-DP antigens. Produced via immunoSEQ multiplex PCR; TCRdb's table is partial and in-frame only. Here the sample spans around 100,000 clones, approximately 92% being singletons. What these receptors recognize is not known. The sample consisted of CD4+ T cells from PBMCs. The receptors originated from a woman between 18 and 30 years old in good health and CMV-seronegative.

This sequence joins TRBV20-1 and TRBJ2-4; D is perhaps TRBD1 or TRBD2 (5 bases each). CDR3 size: 10 residues. The germline V gene encodes CDR1 DFQATT and CDR2 SNEGSKA (reference sequence). Trimming removed 6 bases at V and 6 bases at J, with 6 bases between. The DNA for the CDR3 is TGCAGTGCGGGGGTAAACATTCAGTACTTC. Translating gives CSAGVNIQYF.

The J gene is TRBJ2-1, the V gene TRBV15, with a tentative D call TRBD1 (5 bases). Germline CDR1 reads LNHNV; CDR2 reads YYDKDF (reference sequence). Trimming took off 0 bases at V and 3 bases at J, with 12 bases between the two ends. CDR3 length: 16 amino acids. The CDR3 reads CATSREVIRGYNEQFF. CDR3 bases: TGTGCCACCAGCAGAGAAGTAATAAGGGGCTACAATGAGCAGTTCTTC.

This clone was recorded only once. V usage is TRBV5-8 and J usage is TRBJ2-1, with D unresolved. V was pared by 2 bases and J by 15 bases, with 15 bases between. The length of the CDR3 is 12 residues. From germline, CDR1 is SGHTS and CDR2 YDEGEE. The CDR3 nucleotides are TGTGCCAGCAGCTTCGGGCTCCAATCGTTGTTCTTC. Its translation: CASSFGLQSLFF. The variable domain in full, with the rest retrieved from reference TRBV5-8 and TRBJ2-1, is EAGVTQSPTHLIKTRGQQATLRCSPISGHTSVYWYQQALGLGLQFLLWYDEGEERNRGNFPPRFSGRQFPNYSSELNVNALELEDSALYLCASSFGLQSLFFGPGTRLTVL.

The chain is built from TRBV7-3 and TRBJ2-3; TRBD1 agrees at 7 bases. The V segment lost 3 bases and the J segment 0 bases; nucleotides outside the gene matches: 6. The CDR3 loop spans 16 amino acids. Germline V gene lookup returns CDR1 SGHTA and CDR2 FQGTGA. As DNA, the CDR3 is TGTGCCAGCAGCTTTCGATCGACAGGGAGCACAGATACGCAGTATTTT. This sequence encodes CASSFRSTGSTDTQYF.

The chain couples TRBV19 to TRBJ1-5; the D is unclear. Trimming cost V 5 bases and J 1 base, with 18 bases left between them. The CDR3 sequence is 17 residues long. Germline V gene sequence: CDR1 LNHDA, CDR2 SQIVND (reference sequence). CDR3 DNA sequence: TGTGCCAGTAGTCCCCCCGGGAAGGGAACGAGCAATCAGCCCCAGCATTTT. The encoded protein is CASSPPGKGTSNQPQHF. Based on the CDR3 plus reference TRBV19 and TRBJ1-5, the full variable domain is DGGITQSPKYLFRKEGQNVTLSCEQNLNHDAMYWYRQDPGQGLRLIYYSQIVNDFQKGDIAEGYSVSREKKESFPLTVTSAQKNPTAFYLCASSPPGKGTSNQPQHFGDGTRLSIL.

The chain links TRBV25-1 to TRBJ2-3; D is undetermined. Germline lookup yields CDR1 MGHDK and CDR2 SYGVNS. The CDR3 contains 14 residues. The V gene lost 3 bases and the J gene lost 2 bases, with 9 bases spanning the gap. The DNA of the CDR3 is TGTGCCAGCAGTGAGTTCGCCGACACAGATACGCAGTATTTT. This encodes CASSEFADTDTQYF.

The rearrangement links TRBV5-6 to TRBJ2-2; 14 nucleotides match TRBD2. Germline V CDR1 and CDR2: SGHDT, YYEEEE. The CDR3 length is 18 residues. Trimming took 4 bases from V and 3 from J; bases not matched to a gene: 8. CDR3 DNA sequence: TGTGCCAGCAGCCAGAAGGGGACTAGCGGGGGAGACACCGGGGAGCTGTTTTTT. Protein product: CASSQKGTSGGDTGELFF.

The rearrangement joins TRBV4-3 to TRBJ1-2, with D perhaps TRBD1 (5 bases). V shed 4 bases and J shed 8 bases, with 14 bases lying between them. CDR1 is LGHNA and CDR2 is YSLEER in the germline V gene. This CDR3 contains 13 residues. The CDR3 nucleotides read TGCGCCAGCAGCCCGCAGGGAGGACTCGGCTACACCTTC. This encodes CASSPQGGLGYTF.

V gene TRBV7-9 combines with J gene TRBJ2-7; 7 nucleotides match TRBD2. The CDR3 has 14 residues. CDR1 and CDR2 (germline): SEHNR, FQNEAQ (reference sequence). J gave up 6 bases and V 1 base, and 6 bases lay outside the gene matches. The CDR3 nucleotides are TGTGCCAGCAGCTTAGAGGCGGGAGCGGGCGAGCAGTACTTC. This gives the protein CASSLEAGAGEQYF.